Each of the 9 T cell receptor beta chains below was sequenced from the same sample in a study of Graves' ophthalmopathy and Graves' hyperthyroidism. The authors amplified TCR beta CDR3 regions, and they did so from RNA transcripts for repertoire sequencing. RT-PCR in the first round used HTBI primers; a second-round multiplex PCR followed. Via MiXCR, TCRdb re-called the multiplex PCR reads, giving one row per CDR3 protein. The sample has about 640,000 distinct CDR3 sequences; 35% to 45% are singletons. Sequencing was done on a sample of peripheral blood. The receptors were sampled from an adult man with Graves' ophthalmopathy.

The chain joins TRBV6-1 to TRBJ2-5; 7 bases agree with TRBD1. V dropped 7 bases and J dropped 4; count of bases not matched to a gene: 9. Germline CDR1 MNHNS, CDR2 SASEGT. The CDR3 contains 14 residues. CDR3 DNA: TGTGCCAGCATTATTGACAGGGTAGTAGAGACCCAGTACTTC. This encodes CASIIDRVVETQYF.

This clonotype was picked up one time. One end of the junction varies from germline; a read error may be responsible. The CDR3 region has the DNA TGTGCCTACAGGGTAAACACTGAAGCCTTCTTT. Amino acid sequence: CAYRVNTEAFF. The V and J genes are TRBV2 and TRBJ1-1, with D perhaps matching TRBD1 (6 bases). CDR3 size: 11 residues. Germline lookup yields CDR1 SNHLY and CDR2 FYNNEI. Based on the CDR3 plus reference TRBV2 and TRBJ1-1, the full variable domain is EPEVTQTPSHQVTQMGQEVILRCVPISNHLYFYWYRQILGQKVEFLVSFYNNEISEKSEIFDDQFSVERPDGSNFTLKIRSTKLEDSAMYFCAYRVNTEAFFGQGTRLTVV.

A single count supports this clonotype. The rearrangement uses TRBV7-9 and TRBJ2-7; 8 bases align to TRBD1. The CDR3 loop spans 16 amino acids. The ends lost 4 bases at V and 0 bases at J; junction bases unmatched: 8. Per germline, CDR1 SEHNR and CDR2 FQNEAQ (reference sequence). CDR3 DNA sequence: TGTGCCAGCAGCTCCGGGACAGGCCGGGCCTCCTACGAGCAGTACTTC. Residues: CASSSGTGRASYEQYF.

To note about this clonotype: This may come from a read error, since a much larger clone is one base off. As DNA, the CDR3 is TGTGCCAGCAGTCCTTCTGCAGGCATGACCTACGAGCAGTACTTC. Its protein product is CASSPSAGMTYEQYF. The chain couples TRBV7-2 to TRBJ2-7, with unresolved D. This CDR3 contains 15 residues. V was clipped by 6 bases and J by 2 bases, with 17 bases between them. Germline assignment: CDR1 SGHTA and CDR2 FQGNSA. Full variable domain (rest looked up from reference TRBV7-2 and TRBJ2-7): GAGVSQSPSNKVTEKGKDVELRCDPISGHTALYWYRQSLGQGLEFLIYFQGNSAPDKSGLPSDRFSAERTGGSVSTLTIQRTQQEDSAVYLCASSPSAGMTYEQYFGPGTRLTVT.

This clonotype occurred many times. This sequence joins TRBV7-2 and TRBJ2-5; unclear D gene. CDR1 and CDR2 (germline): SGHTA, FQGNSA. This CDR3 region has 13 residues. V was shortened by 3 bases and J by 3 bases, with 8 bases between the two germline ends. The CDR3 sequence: CASSFGSKETQYF. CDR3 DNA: TGTGCCAGCAGCTTTGGTTCAAAAGAGACCCAGTACTTC.

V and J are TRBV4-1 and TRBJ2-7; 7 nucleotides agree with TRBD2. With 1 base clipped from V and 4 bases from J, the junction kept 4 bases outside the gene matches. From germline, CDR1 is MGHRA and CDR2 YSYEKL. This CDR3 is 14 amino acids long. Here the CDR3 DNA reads TGCGCCAGCAGCCAAGCCTGGGAGGGATACGAGCAGTACTTC. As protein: CASSQAWEGYEQYF.

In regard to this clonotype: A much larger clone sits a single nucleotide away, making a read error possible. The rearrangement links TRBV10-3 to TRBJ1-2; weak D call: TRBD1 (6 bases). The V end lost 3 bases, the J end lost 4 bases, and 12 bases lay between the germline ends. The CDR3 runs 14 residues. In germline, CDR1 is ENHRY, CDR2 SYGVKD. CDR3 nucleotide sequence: TGTGCCATCAGTGAAAGAAACAGGGCCTATGGCTACACCTTC. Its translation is CAISERNRAYGYTF.

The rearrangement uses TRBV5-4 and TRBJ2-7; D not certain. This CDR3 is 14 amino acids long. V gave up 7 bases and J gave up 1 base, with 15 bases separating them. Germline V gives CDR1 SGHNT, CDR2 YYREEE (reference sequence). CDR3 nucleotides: TGTGCCAGCGGCCGACTTGGCGGTTCCTACGAGCAGTACTTC. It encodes CASGRLGGSYEQYF. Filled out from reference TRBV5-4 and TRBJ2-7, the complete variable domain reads ETGVTQSPTHLIKTRGQQVTLRCSSQSGHNTVSWYQQALGQGPQFIFQYYREEENGRGNFPPRFSGLQFPNYSSELNVNALELDDSALYLCASGRLGGSYEQYFGPGTRLTVT.

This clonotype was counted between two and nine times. In DNA, the CDR3 is TGTGCCAGCAGTGGACAGGGGGCGAGCCGCGAGCAGTACTTC. Its translation is CASSGQGASREQYF. The chain joins TRBV2 to TRBJ2-7, with 10 bases fitting TRBD1. The V and J ends lost 4 bases and 6 bases, in that order; junction bases with no gene match: 6. Germline V gives CDR1 SNHLY, CDR2 FYNNEI. This CDR3 is 14 amino acids long.